The clone carrying this T cell receptor beta chain was counted ten times or more. TCRdb redid the calling of the 5' RACE reads with MiXCR, one entry per CDR3 protein. This table has about 43,000 distinct CDR3 sequences, roughly 20% appearing once. The CDR3 runs 17 residues. V lost 3 bases to trimming and J lost 4 bases; unmatched junction nucleotides: 9. The V gene's germline CDR1 is MDHEN and CDR2 SYDVKM. Treg sorting used a CD4+CD25+CD127-/low gate. Sequenced sample: Tregs sorted from a lymph node. The chain combines TRBV28 with TRBJ2-1; 10 bases match TRBD2. The source is a female donor with breast cancer. This CDR3 reads CASSFGRGLAIYNEQFF. The CDR3 DNA follows: TGTGCCAGCAGTTTTGGCCGGGGACTAGCGATATACAATGAGCAGTTCTTC.